The T cell receptor beta chain described here comes from a study of cytomegalovirus exposure and HLA in healthy donors. This clone turned up a few times. The antigen is not known. CDR1 SGHNT and CDR2 YYREEE come from the germline V gene (reference sequence). This CDR3 has 16 residues. Trimming took 0 bases from V and 3 from J, leaving 14 bases between them. The study's findings and limits: It was shown in a later analysis that HLA-associated TCR beta chains were more clonally expanded than other, equally common chains.

Amplification used 60 Vbeta primers and 13 Jbeta primers. The repertoire was sequenced with immunoSEQ multiplex PCR; TCRdb's copy has only in-frame clones and lacks some. The sample consists of under 110,000 clones, 75% of them appearing once. Specimen: PBMCs. This chain uses TRBV5-4 with TRBJ2-3, with D perhaps matching TRBD2 (5 bases). This clonotype originated in a man in his fifties or sixties in good health and CMV-seronegative. CDR3 region: CASSLEAGMATDTQYF. For the CDR3, the DNA is TGTGCCAGCAGCTTGGAGGCCGGGATGGCTACAGATACGCAGTATTTT.